Shown below are 5 T cell receptor beta chains from a single sample sequenced in a study of OX40 agonist ivuxolimab in advanced cancers. The protocol was immunoSEQ multiplex PCR, while the TCRdb copy is restricted to in-frame clones and leaves out a portion. The profile shows tens of thousands of clones, 85% to 90% of them singletons. Sequencing used CD4+ or CD8+ T cells sorted from blood, obtained in a trial of the OX40 agonist ivuxolimab. The receptors were gathered from an adult with an advanced solid tumor such as melanoma, head and neck, liver or kidney cancer.

V and J are TRBV19 and TRBJ1-5; tentative D call: TRBD1 (6 bases). Germline lookup yields CDR1 LNHDA and CDR2 SQIVND (reference sequence). The CDR3 totals 13 residues. With 3 bases removed from V and 4 bases from J, the gap between germline ends came to 7 bases. CDR3 nucleotides: TGTGCCAGTAGTATGCAGGGGAATCAGCCCCAGCATTTT. Amino acid sequence: CASSMQGNQPQHF.

The chain carries TRBV28 and TRBJ1-5; TRBD1 matches at 8 bases. Germline V gene sequence: CDR1 MDHEN, CDR2 SYDVKM. This CDR3 contains 17 residues. V was clipped by 4 bases and J by 2 bases; unmatched bases: 10. DNA for the CDR3: TGTGCCAGCAGTTGGACAGGGTGGGGTTCGGGCAATCAGCCCCAGCATTTT. It codes for CASSWTGWGSGNQPQHF.

The chain joins TRBV18 to TRBJ2-7, with unresolved D. V was shortened by 5 bases and J by 6 bases, with 8 bases between the two germline ends. The CDR3 has 11 residues. Germline-derived CDR1 and CDR2 are KGHSH and LQKENI. The CDR3 DNA reads as TGTGCCAGCTCATTACAAGCCGAGCAGTACTTC. Encoded protein: CASSLQAEQYF.

The DNA of the CDR3 is TGTGCCAGCAGTCCTGAGGCGTATAATTCACCCCTCCACTTT. It encodes CASSPEAYNSPLHF. This chain uses TRBV7-6 with TRBJ1-6; D uncertain. The ends were cut back, 6 bases at V and 4 bases at J, with 10 bases in the middle. In germline, CDR1 is SGHVS, CDR2 FNYEAQ. The length of the CDR3 is 14 residues.

The gene calls are TRBV29-1 and TRBJ1-2, with D possibly TRBD1 on 5 matching bases. Germline-derived CDR1 and CDR2 are SQVTM and ANQGSEA. This CDR3 has 14 amino acids. The V end lost 2 bases, the J end lost 7 bases, and 17 bases lay between the germline ends. For the CDR3, the DNA is TGCAGCGTTGAACGGAGGCAGGGTAAAGGTGGCTACACCTTC. It specifies CSVERRQGKGGYTF.